Each of the 11 T cell receptor beta chains below was sequenced from the same sample in a study of CXCR3-negative and CXCR3-positive naive CD8 T cells. No cognate antigen is known for these TCRs. Whole-study findings and limits: Comparison of naive cells showed more hydrophobic TRB CDR3s in CXCR3-positive than in CXCR3-negative naive cells.

In preparing the TRB cDNA libraries, 5' RACE with UMI labels was used. After re-calling the 5' RACE reads, TCRdb lists one entry per CDR3 protein, DNA absent. This sample contains over 150,000 distinct CDR3 sequences. The specimen sequenced was naive CXCR3+ CD8+ T cells from blood. Subset here: CD45RO-CCR7+CD27+CD95- naive CD8+ T cells expressing CXCR3 (TNR3+). All receptors come from a human donor in good health. Some clones in this sample may be carry-over from other donors' samples.

CDR3 residues: CASSQVWGPELAGAGELFF. The rearrangement links TRBV4-2 to TRBJ2-2; TCRdb designates TRBD2, a call that cannot be tested without DNA. The CDR3 covers 19 residues. Looked up from germline, CDR1 is LGHNA and CDR2 is YNFKEQ.

The chain links TRBV7-8 to TRBJ2-5; the D call from TCRdb, TRBD2, cannot be confirmed without DNA. CDR1 SGHVS and CDR2 FQNEAQ come from the germline V gene. This CDR3 has 15 amino acids. The CDR3 is CASSFWGPGQETQYF.

The chain combines TRBV29-1 with TRBJ2-3; TCRdb designates TRBD2, a call that cannot be tested without DNA. The CDR3 has 15 amino acids. CDR1 is SQVTM, CDR2 ANQGSEA, per germline. CDR3 protein: CSVEDWDLNTDTQYF.

The V gene is TRBV27, the J gene TRBJ2-7. The CDR3 contains 15 residues. Germline V gene lookup returns CDR1 MNHEY and CDR2 SMNVEV (reference sequence). The CDR3 here is CASSLWAGEPYEQYF.

The V call is TRBV10-3, the J call TRBJ2-1; the D call from TCRdb, TRBD1, cannot be confirmed without DNA. Germline lookup yields CDR1 ENHRY and CDR2 SYGVKD. This CDR3 contains 14 residues. CDR3 residues: CAISVGQGPNEQFF.

The chain has TRBV29-1 and TRBJ1-1; absent DNA, TCRdb's TRBD1 call cannot be checked. This CDR3 is 16 amino acids long. CDR1 is SQVTM, CDR2 ANQGSEA, per germline. CDR3 residues: CSVESQGRHLNTEAFF. The variable domain in full, with the rest retrieved from reference TRBV29-1 and TRBJ1-1, is SAVISQKPSRDICQRGTSLTIQCQVDSQVTMMFWYRQQPGQSLTLIATANQGSEATYESGFVIDKFPISRPNLTFSTLTVSNMSPEDSSIYLCSVESQGRHLNTEAFFGQGTRLTVV.

V and J are TRBV2 and TRBJ2-7; TCRdb picks TRBD1, but there is no DNA to check that call. Germline values: CDR1 SNHLY, CDR2 FYNNEI. The CDR3 covers 13 residues. The CDR3 region is CASQGQGPYEQYF.

The chain employs TRBV20-1 and TRBJ1-2; checking the TCRdb D call of TRBD1 is not possible without DNA. CDR1 is DFQATT, CDR2 SNEGSKA, per germline (reference sequence). The CDR3 runs to 14 residues. CDR3: CSARMPGPHYGYTF.

The chain joins TRBV20-1 to TRBJ2-7; there is no DNA to check the TCRdb D call of TRBD2. CDR1 and CDR2 from the germline V gene are DFQATT and SNEGSKA (reference sequence). This CDR3 spans 13 amino acids. The CDR3 protein is CSAREGGAYEQYF.

The V and J genes are TRBV14 and TRBJ2-1; as DNA is missing, the TRBD1 call by TCRdb cannot be tested. Germline assignment: CDR1 SGHDN and CDR2 FVKESK. The CDR3 consists of 15 residues. CDR3 in amino acids: CASSLGQGAGNEQFF.

This chain uses TRBV13 with TRBJ1-2; the D call from TCRdb, TRBD1, cannot be confirmed without DNA. The CDR3 covers 13 residues. Germline loops: CDR1 PRHDT, CDR2 FYEKMQ (reference sequence). This CDR3 is CASSLTGGSGYTF.